Listed below are T cell receptor beta chains from one sample, sequenced in a study of T cells in Graves' hyperthyroidism and ophthalmopathy. Each CDR3 protein gets one entry after TCRdb re-called the multiplex PCR reads with MiXCR. In the table there are about 350,000 distinct CDR3 sequences, roughly 13% of which are singletons. The sequenced sample consisted of blood. The origin of the receptors is a woman aged 25 to 39 with Graves' hyperthyroidism. The CDR3 runs from the conserved cysteine through the conserved F or W. The D gene is left open where the match is weak. Clone sizes are given selectively: once, few, many, or a class where the clone is expanded.

J gene | V gene | D gene | clone size | CDR3 protein | CDR3 DNA
TRBJ1-1 | TRBV7-9 | TRBD1 | few | CASSPRLGTEFIGAFF | TGTGCCAGCAGCCCCAGACTAGGGACAGAGTTTATCGGAGCTTTCTTT
TRBJ2-3 | TRBV2 | - | medium-sized | CASSEHRGTDTQYF | TGTGCCAGCAGTGAGCACAGGGGCACAGATACGCAGTATTTT
TRBJ2-7 | TRBV6-1 | - | many | CASSAVSSYEQYF | TGTGCCAGCTCTGCTGTGAGCTCCTACGAGCAGTACTTC
TRBJ2-7 | TRBV29-1 | - | - | CSGGRPPYEQYF | TGCAGCGGGGGACGGCCACCCTACGAGCAGTACTTC
TRBJ2-7 | TRBV20-1 | TRBD2 | - | CSARDAGLAGESYEQYF | TGCAGTGCTAGAGATGCGGGACTAGCGGGGGAGTCCTACGAGCAGTACTTC
TRBJ1-1 | TRBV18 | - | many | CASSPSGDTEAFF | TGTGCCAGCTCACCAAGCGGAGACACTGAAGCTTTCTTT
TRBJ1-4 | TRBV18 | - | - | CASSLVPDARTNEKLFF | TGTGCCAGCTCACTGGTCCCGGACGCCCGGACTAATGAAAAACTGTTTTTT
TRBJ2-7 | TRBV14 | TRBD2 | many | CASSPQAGAEQYF | TGTGCCAGCAGCCCCCAAGCGGGAGCCGAGCAGTACTTC
TRBJ1-2 | TRBV5-1 | - | few | CASSLEAVNYGYTF | TGCGCCAGCAGCTTGGAAGCTGTAAACTATGGCTACACCTTC
TRBJ2-2 | TRBV6-1 | - | many | CASSELGVTGELFF | TGTGCCAGCAGTGAACTTGGGGTCACCGGGGAGCTGTTTTTT
TRBJ1-1 | TRBV3-1 | TRBD1 | many | CASSLTGRLNTEAFF | TGTGCCAGCAGCCTGACAGGGAGACTGAACACTGAAGCTTTCTTT
TRBJ1-1 | TRBV7-9 | - | few | CASSPGVLAFF | TGTGCCAGCAGCCCCGGGGTGCTGGCTTTCTTT
TRBJ2-7 | TRBV11-2 | - | many | CASSLDFLGGAYEQYF | TGTGCCAGCAGCTTAGATTTTCTAGGGGGGGCCTACGAGCAGTACTTC
TRBJ2-3 | TRBV5-8 | - | - | CASSSGSRTDTQYF | TGTGCCAGCAGCTCAGGGTCCCGCACAGATACGCAGTATTTT
TRBJ2-5 | TRBV27 | - | few | CASSSRWKETQYF | TGTGCCAGCAGTTCTCGATGGAAAGAGACCCAGTACTTC
TRBJ2-1 | TRBV19 | - | - | CASSIGRYNEQFF | TGTGCCAGTAGTATAGGGCGCTACAATGAGCAGTTCTTC
TRBJ1-2 | TRBV29-1 | TRBD1 | few | CSVDGPGQGEYYGYTF | TGCAGCGTTGATGGACCGGGACAGGGGGAGTACTATGGCTACACCTTC
TRBJ2-2 | TRBV7-2 | - | - | CASTRGTLTGELFF | TGTGCCAGCACACGGGGGACCTTAACCGGGGAGCTGTTTTTT
TRBJ2-1 | TRBV20-1 | - | many | CSATTGTSTGNEQFF | TGCAGTGCTACCACCGGGACTTCCACGGGTAATGAGCAGTTCTTC
TRBJ2-5 | TRBV20-1 | TRBD1 | many | CSAGQGETQYF | TGCAGTGCCGGACAGGGAGAGACCCAGTACTTC
TRBJ2-3 | TRBV3-1 | - | few | CASSQVSGTDTQYF | TGTGCCAGCAGCCAAGTGTCAGGAACAGATACGCAGTATTTT
TRBJ1-1 | TRBV15 | - | - | CATSTLRGTEAFF | TGTGCCACCAGCACTCTCCGGGGCACTGAAGCTTTCTTT
TRBJ2-5 | TRBV24-1 | - | many | CATSDLGRGTQETQYF | TGTGCCACCAGTGATTTAGGCCGGGGAACCCAAGAGACCCAGTACTTC
TRBJ2-5 | TRBV29-1 | - | - | CSVIAPFSGAETQYF | TGCAGCGTCATTGCCCCGTTTAGCGGAGCGGAGACCCAGTACTTC
TRBJ2-3 | TRBV28 | - | many | CASSFSLNPDKLGSTDTQYF | TGTGCCAGCAGTTTCTCTCTAAACCCAGACAAACTGGGGAGCACAGATACGCAGTATTTT
TRBJ2-1 | TRBV18 | - | many | CASSRLPGTGNNEQFF | TGTGCCAGCTCACGCCTCCCCGGGACGGGAAACAATGAGCAGTTCTTC
TRBJ1-3 | TRBV7-8 | TRBD1 | - | CASSSRTGFGNTIYF | TGTGCCAGCAGCTCGCGGACAGGCTTTGGAAACACCATATATTTT
TRBJ2-1 | TRBV20-1 | - | many | CSARDIKALARSYNEQFF | TGCAGTGCTAGAGACATAAAAGCACTAGCCCGCTCCTACAATGAGCAGTTCTTC
TRBJ1-1 | TRBV19 | - | - | CASTWTYENTEAFF | TGTGCCAGTACCTGGACTTACGAGAACACTGAAGCTTTCTTT